This T cell receptor beta chain was recovered during a study of blood T cell repertoires in COVID-19 (TCRdb year 2020). In terms of the full investigation: Samples covering the acute and convalescent phases of COVID-19 were provided by collaborators in the United States, Italy and Spain. The dataset comprised deeply sampled blood TCRbeta repertoires from subjects exposed to, actively infected with, or recovered from COVID-19. The prospective study material was composed of cDNA or gDNA derived from T cells, B-cell-depleted T cells, or PBMCs. The samples were drawn from two sources: the first 160 participants of the ongoing ImmuneRACE study, and over 950 subjects contributed by 6 global collaborators. The repertoires were made available in a free public database intended to serve as a resource for research on the immune response to SARS-CoV-2. Where available, HLA class I and class II types were obtained from metadata supplied by the sample provider rather than from assay-based typing. Nearly every sample came with metadata listing a de-identified subject ID, COVID-19 status, age in years and sex. Paper-wide results and their limitations: The quantity of clinical and demographic metadata differed by source and by participant and was supplied without curation.

Remarks on this clone: The target of this receptor is not known. No qualities accompany the bases; no much larger clone lies one base away.

According to the germline V gene, CDR1 reads SNHLY and CDR2 reads FYNNEI. V and J are trimmed by 7 bases and 9 bases, and the gene matches miss 9 bases of the junction. The CDR3 has 14 amino acids, counting the end cysteine and phenylalanine. Of the read, only the CDR3 DNA is kept; its 42 bases are in frame from base 1. Each collaborating institution followed its own protocols to collect whole blood in K2EDTA tubes. For TCRbeta analysis, collaborator samples were shipped as frozen whole blood, as isolated PBMCs, or as DNA extracted from either sample type. TCRbeta CDR3 regions were amplified from genomic DNA by means of the immunoSEQ Assay, a bias-controlled multiplex PCR. From the authors' description of their analysis: The number of nucleated cells in each sample was estimated from the amplification of reference gene primers within the assay. To quantify the absolute abundance of each unique TCRbeta CDR3 rearrangement, sequence reads were collapsed and filtered. Productive Simpson clonality was computed per sample as the square root of Simpson's diversity index over productive rearrangements. Sourced from immuneACCESS, this table was stored by TCRdb with only in-frame sequences that have V and J called. A share of the clones is absent; for the studies checked, an unresolved V gene accounts for under half, and the remainder has no known explanation. The DNA gave D and trimming, while V, J and clone size come from that table. Counted in this sample were about 80,000 clones; approximately 90% of them appeared once. The ten largest clones represent around 7.2% of the sample.

The V and J segments used are TRBV2 and TRBJ1-6, and 7 bases in between align with TRBD1. The sample consisted of peripheral blood. The origin of this receptor is a woman older than 75 with acute or convalescent COVID-19. The CDR3 region reads CASTPTTGSSPLHF. The DNA sequence is given as TGTGCCAGCACCCCTACGACAGGGAGTTCACCCCTCCACTTT. The variable domain in full, with residues beyond the CDR3 obtained from the reference TRBV2 and TRBJ1-6 genes, is EPEVTQTPSHQVTQMGQEVILRCVPISNHLYFYWYRQILGQKVEFLVSFYNNEISEKSEIFDDQFSVERPDGSNFTLKIRSTKLEDSAMYFCASTPTTGSSPLHFGNGTRLTVT.